Sequencing of this T cell receptor (beta chain) was carried out in a study of T cell responses to AZD1222 COVID-19 vaccine (dated by TCRdb to the early 2020s). Regarding the study in general: AZD1222 recipients whose second dose came at about 4 weeks and those whose second dose came at about 12 weeks were combined into one group, since spike-specific TCR depth and breadth did not differ between the two schedules. TCR sequencing covered roughly 230 trial participants: 200 to 210 given two doses of AZD1222 and 26 given two doses of MenACWY control vaccine. Trial participants were enrolled by age into 18-55, 56-69 and 70-plus year subgroups, with roughly 160, 29 and 62 TCR-sequenced participants respectively.

Comment on this clone: Its cognate antigen has yet to be identified. No base quality values were provided; no much bigger clone lies one nucleotide off.

The CDR3 regions of human TCRbeta chains were analyzed by immunosequencing. The study's processing was this. Repertoire TCRs were matched against a reference library of SARS-CoV-2-specific TCRs generated with the MIRA antigen-specificity platform. Breadth was defined as the fraction of unique TCRs that were SARS-CoV-2-associated. Depth was defined as the fraction of total T cells that were SARS-CoV-2-associated. Using the MIRA data, each spike-specific TCR was assigned both to the spike region to which the TCR was reactive and to a CD4 or CD8 class. Log10-transformed breadth and depth values were compared by one-way ANOVA with Sidak's multiple comparisons tests. The clones in this table, taken by TCRdb from immuneACCESS, are in-frame only. Not every clone is retained; where verified, under half of the shortfall comes from an unresolved V gene, and the cause of the rest is unknown. V and J calls and clone size come straight from that table; D and trimming were deduced from the DNA. The table for this sample lists 95,000 to 130,000 clones; 70% to 90% of them were counted only once. Of the sample, about 10% is held by the ten largest clones.

What the authors observed across the whole study: Reportedly, close to half of the unique spike-specific TCRs recognized epitopes lying outside the regions that are mutated in the B.1.351 and B.1.1.7 variants. In the small 56-69-year group, the increase in depth fell short of significance, most likely because of low power. Spike-specific TCR breadth and depth rose significantly after two AZD1222 doses compared with day 0 and with MenACWY recipients. Only five or six AZD1222 recipients were SARS-CoV-2 seropositive at baseline, limiting conclusions about previously exposed vaccinees. Participants were mostly white British and included more females than males, and it was suggested by the authors that clonal diversity may have been underestimated. The vaccine-associated CD4 TCRs covered the entire spike protein, and the dominant responses fell in regions 160-218 and 743-854. No day 14 peak-response samples were available, so repertoires were characterized only after the peak T cell response.

The time point label for this specimen denotes: baseline before first vaccination. Vaccinee samples came from UK trials COV001 and COV002, including a single-blind randomized controlled phase 2/3 trial of AZD1222 (ChAdOx1 nCoV-19) in healthy adults. For TCRbeta chain sequencing, PBMC samples from trial participants were taken at day 0 and at day 28 after the second dose. The sequence was obtained from an adult in good health. Source: peripheral blood, taken on day 0 of AZD1222 vaccination.

The DNA is as follows: TGTGCCAGCAGCCAAGATCTAGAGACTGAAGCTTTCTTT. The translation is CASSQDLETEAFF. This chain is built from TRBV14 and TRBJ1-1, with the identity of the D gene unclear. In the germline V gene, CDR1 corresponds to SGHDN and CDR2 to FVKESK. The CDR3 runs 13 amino acids, cysteine and phenylalanine included. Just the 39-base CDR3 DNA is kept, in frame starting at base 1. V drops 0 bases and J drops 5 bases, leaving 7 bases in between.